The 16 T cell receptor beta chains below come from one sample, sequenced in a study of T cells in tuberculosis. Here immunoSEQ multiplex PCR was the method, and the copy in TCRdb shows in-frame clones only, minus some. Here the sample spans around 26,000 clones, 85% to 95% being singletons. The specimen was PBMCs. The receptor source for this set is a donor between 10 and 35 years old with latent tuberculosis or without tuberculosis infection. Some clones in this sample may be carry-over from other donors' samples.

The rearrangement uses TRBV15 and TRBJ2-2; 10 nucleotides line up with TRBD1. CDR3 length equals 18 residues. The germline V gene encodes CDR1 LNHNV and CDR2 YYDKDF (reference sequence). V lost 3 bases, J lost 1 base, and 8 bases stayed unmatched. The CDR3 DNA is TGTGCCACCAGCAGGGCTGGGACAGGGGTCCTGAACACCGGGGAGCTGTTTTTT. Protein product: CATSRAGTGVLNTGELFF.

CDR3 coding DNA: TGTGCCAGCAGCCCCGGCGGCCCCGGGGGCTACACCTTC. Amino acid sequence: CASSPGGPGGYTF. This chain uses TRBV7-2 with TRBJ1-2; D is uncertain. CDR1 is SGHTA, CDR2 FQGNSA, per germline. V was pared by 5 bases and J by 8 bases, with 15 bases between. This CDR3 comprises 13 residues.

This clone was recorded once. The chain uses TRBV10-3 and TRBJ1-1; D is undetermined. V lost 0 bases and J 8 bases, leaving 7 bases between the germline ends. The CDR3 loop spans 12 amino acids. The V gene's germline CDR1 is ENHRY and CDR2 SYGVKD. The CDR3 DNA sequence: TGTGCCATCAGTGAGTCGACGGAGGAAGCTTTCTTT. This codes for CAISESTEEAFF.

The chain couples TRBV10-2 to TRBJ1-5; TRBD1 is a possible D gene (5 bases). V gave up 10 bases and J gave up 9 bases, with 19 bases separating them. Germline CDR1 reads WSHSY; CDR2 reads SAAADI. The CDR3 sequence is 13 residues long. The DNA for the CDR3 is TGCGCCACCGTAAACCGGGGGGGAGGGCCCCAGCATTTT. The encoded protein is CATVNRGGGPQHF.

The gene calls are TRBV29-1 and TRBJ1-2; D possibly corresponds to TRBD1 (5 bases). Trimming took off 7 bases at V and 4 bases at J, with 10 bases between the two ends. The CDR3 loop spans 11 amino acids. Germline CDR1 reads SQVTM; CDR2 reads ANQGSEA. The CDR3: CSASDSYGYTF. The CDR3 DNA reads TGCAGCGCATCTGACAGCTATGGCTACACCTTC.

This clone has a single count. J is TRBJ1-3 and V is TRBV30; no clear D. The germline V gene has CDR1 GTSNPN and CDR2 SVGIG (reference sequence). Trimming cost V 4 bases and J 4 bases, with 17 bases left between them. CDR3 length: 15 amino acids. The CDR3 region has the DNA TGTGCCTGGACACGGGAGGGATATAGCGGAAACACCATATATTTT. It codes for CAWTREGYSGNTIYF.

This CDR3 reads CASSQGGTSGSQVYEQYF. CDR3 DNA: TGTGCCAGCTCACAAGGGGGGACTAGCGGGAGCCAGGTCTACGAGCAGTACTTC. The chain joins TRBV18 to TRBJ2-7; 14 bases align to TRBD2. V trimming: 4 bases; J trimming: 3 bases; junction bases outside the gene matches: 11. The germline CDR1 and CDR2 sequences are KGHSH and LQKENI. This CDR3 region has 18 residues.

The chain combines TRBV2 with TRBJ1-1, with D possibly matching TRBD1 (5 bases). Germline loops: CDR1 SNHLY, CDR2 FYNNEI. This CDR3 is built from 14 residues. Trimming stripped 6 bases from V and 4 bases from J, with 15 bases between. The CDR3 region has the DNA TGTGCCAGCAGCATAAATACCGGGGGCACTGAAGCTTTCTTT. This encodes CASSINTGGTEAFF. The full variable domain, in which reference TRBV2 and TRBJ1-1 provide the parts outside the CDR3, is EPEVTQTPSHQVTQMGQEVILRCVPISNHLYFYWYRQILGQKVEFLVSFYNNEISEKSEIFDDQFSVERPDGSNFTLKIRSTKLEDSAMYFCASSINTGGTEAFFGQGTRLTVV.

The chain links TRBV5-8 to TRBJ2-2; 12 bases agree with TRBD1. After removal of 4 bases from V and 7 bases from J, the junction contained 8 bases not matched to a gene. CDR3 length equals 16 residues. Germline V gene sequence: CDR1 SGHTS, CDR2 YDEGEE. The CDR3 DNA is TGTGCCAGCAGCCCGGGGGACAGGGGGCATGGCGGGGAGCTGTTTTTT. Translating it yields CASSPGDRGHGGELFF.

The gene calls are TRBV6-6 and TRBJ1-2; no clear D. Germline V gene lookup returns CDR1 MNHNY and CDR2 SVGAGI (reference sequence). The V gene lost 7 bases and the J gene lost 2 bases, with 14 bases spanning the gap. CDR3 length: 14 residues. DNA of the CDR3: TGTGCCAGCACGTTCGACTTGAACAACTATGGCTACACCTTC. The encoded protein is CASTFDLNNYGYTF.

The chain recombines TRBV2 with TRBJ2-3; tentatively, D is TRBD2 (5 bases). The CDR3 is 14 amino acids. Trimming cost V 7 bases and J 0 bases, with 11 bases left between them. CDR1 is SNHLY, CDR2 FYNNEI, per germline. CDR3 DNA sequence: TGTGCCAGCAACAAAGCGGACAGCACAGATACGCAGTATTTT. It is translated as CASNKADSTDTQYF.

The chain joins TRBV6-5 to TRBJ2-7; 11 bases line up with TRBD1. The V gene's germline CDR1 is MNHEY and CDR2 SVGAGI. Trimming cost V 8 bases and J 7 bases; bases outside gene matches: 10. The CDR3 is made up of 14 amino acids. This CDR3 is CASVEGQGAGEQYF. The CDR3 DNA reads TGTGCCAGCGTCGAAGGACAGGGGGCAGGGGAGCAGTACTTC.

This clone is labeled medium-sized. The V gene is TRBV27, the J gene TRBJ2-7, with 10 bases fitting TRBD1. V dropped 6 bases and J dropped 2; count of bases not matched to a gene: 4. The CDR3 spans 14 residues. The germline CDR1 and CDR2 sequences are MNHEY and SMNVEV (reference sequence). The CDR3 DNA follows: TGTGCCAGCAGGCTTGGGACAGGGGCCTACGAGCAGTACTTC. As protein: CASRLGTGAYEQYF.

The V and J genes are TRBV5-1 and TRBJ2-6; D uncertain. The CDR3 loop spans 16 amino acids. Germline lookup yields CDR1 SGHRS and CDR2 YFSETQ. V was shortened by 0 bases and J by 0 bases, with 7 bases between the two germline ends. In DNA form, the CDR3 reads TGCGCCAGCAGCTTGGGGGCCCCCTCTGGGGCCAACGTCCTGACTTTC. Translating gives CASSLGAPSGANVLTF.

V usage is TRBV5-8 and J usage is TRBJ1-2; unclear D gene. CDR1 and CDR2 from the germline V gene are SGHTS and YDEGEE. The CDR3 sequence is 16 residues long. Trimming stripped 2 bases from V and 5 bases from J, with 19 bases between. This CDR3 is CASSFTSYSEQYGYTF. CDR3 nucleotide sequence: TGTGCCAGCAGCTTCACGAGTTACTCAGAACAGTATGGCTACACCTTC.

This chain connects TRBV5-1 to TRBJ2-5; D is unclear. CDR1 and CDR2 from the germline V gene are SGHRS and YFSETQ. V shed 0 bases and J shed 3 bases, with 6 bases lying between them. This CDR3 contains 13 residues. Here the CDR3 reads CASSLGPKETQYF. The CDR3 bases are TGCGCCAGCAGCTTGGGTCCAAAAGAGACCCAGTACTTC.